A selection of T cell receptor beta chains follows, all from one sample in a study of shared T cell receptors in the human thymus. Measured with immunoSEQ multiplex PCR; TCRdb has only the in-frame clones, and not every one. Here the sample spans about 660,000 clones, 85% to 90% being singletons. In addition, the sample was reused for a study of human thymus T cells.

Sequencing input: thymocytes. The receptors here all came from a boy under three years old with a congenital heart defect. The CDR3 runs from the conserved cysteine through the conserved F or W. D genes are given only for firm matches. For some rows the clone size is stated as once, few or many, or as a class when expanded; others skip it.

j_call: TRBJ2-3; cdr3_length: 19; v_call: TRBV27; clone_size: .; d_call: TRBD2; cdr3_nt: TGTGCCAGCAGTGGAAAACCGGGGGGACTAGCGGGTCTGGGGGGAACGCAGTATTTT; cdr3_aa: CASSGKPGGLAGLGGTQYF
j_call: TRBJ2-7; cdr3_length: 16; v_call: TRBV4-2; clone_size: .; d_call: TRBD2; cdr3_nt: TGTGCCAGCAGCCTCTCGAGGGTAGCGGGAGAATATGAGCAGTACTTC; cdr3_aa: CASSLSRVAGEYEQYF
j_call: TRBJ2-2; cdr3_length: 17; v_call: TRBV6-4; clone_size: .; d_call: TRBD2; cdr3_nt: TGTGCCAGCAGTGCAGGAACTAGCGCGATTAACACCGGGGAGCTGTTTTTT; cdr3_aa: CASSAGTSAINTGELFF
j_call: TRBJ2-7; cdr3_length: 15; v_call: TRBV14; clone_size: .; d_call: TRBD2; cdr3_nt: TGTGCCAGCAGCCCATGGTCCGGGAGGTCCTACGAGCAGTACTTC; cdr3_aa: CASSPWSGRSYEQYF
j_call: TRBJ1-3; cdr3_length: 17; v_call: TRBV11-2; clone_size: .; d_call: .; cdr3_nt: TGTGCCAGCAGCTTAGATTTCCCCCGGAGCTCTGGAAACACCATATATTTT; cdr3_aa: CASSLDFPRSSGNTIYF
j_call: TRBJ2-1; cdr3_length: 14; v_call: TRBV12-5; clone_size: .; d_call: TRBD2; cdr3_nt: TGTGCTAGTGGTGATCCGGGACTAGAGAATGAGCAGTTCTTC; cdr3_aa: CASGDPGLENEQFF
j_call: TRBJ2-1; cdr3_length: 15; v_call: TRBV10-2; clone_size: .; d_call: TRBD2; cdr3_nt: TGCGCCCCCCGCGCGGGAGGGCCGTCATACAATGAGCAGTTCTTC; cdr3_aa: CAPRAGGPSYNEQFF
j_call: TRBJ2-1; cdr3_length: 16; v_call: TRBV4-3; clone_size: .; d_call: TRBD2; cdr3_nt: TGCGCCAGCAGCCTAGGGGGACTAGGAGCCTACAATGAGCAGTTCTTC; cdr3_aa: CASSLGGLGAYNEQFF
j_call: TRBJ2-7; cdr3_length: 18; v_call: TRBV2; clone_size: .; d_call: .; cdr3_nt: TGTGCCAGCAGTGAAGAGAATGGTGAGAAGGAATGTCGGGACGAGCAGTACTTC; cdr3_aa: CASSEENGEKECRDEQYF
j_call: TRBJ2-6; cdr3_length: 18; v_call: TRBV10-2; clone_size: .; d_call: TRBD1; cdr3_nt: TGCGCCACCCTCGGGACAGGATCTACTCTGGGGCGGGCCAACGTCCTGACTTTC; cdr3_aa: CATLGTGSTLGRANVLTF
j_call: TRBJ2-7; cdr3_length: 13; v_call: TRBV27; clone_size: .; d_call: .; cdr3_nt: TGTGCCAGCAGTTTTCAGGGGTCCTACGAGCAGTACTTC; cdr3_aa: CASSFQGSYEQYF
j_call: TRBJ2-1; cdr3_length: 15; v_call: TRBV18; clone_size: .; d_call: TRBD2; cdr3_nt: TGTGCCAGCTCACCGGGCGGGGGGGCCTACAATGAGCAGTTCTTC; cdr3_aa: CASSPGGGAYNEQFF
j_call: TRBJ2-1; cdr3_length: 21; v_call: TRBV28; clone_size: .; d_call: TRBD2; cdr3_nt: TGTGCCAGCAGTGCTCCCCGAGGGACTAGCGGGAGGGCCAGATCCTACAATGAGCAGTTCTTC; cdr3_aa: CASSAPRGTSGRARSYNEQFF
j_call: TRBJ2-3; cdr3_length: 15; v_call: TRBV11-2; clone_size: .; d_call: .; cdr3_nt: TGTGCCAGCAGCTTAAGGGGTAGTGGAACAGATACGCAGTATTTT; cdr3_aa: CASSLRGSGTDTQYF
j_call: TRBJ1-3; cdr3_length: 17; v_call: TRBV28; clone_size: .; d_call: .; cdr3_nt: TGTGCCAGCAGTTTAAGCGAGCGGTCCATCTCTGGAAACACCATATATTTT; cdr3_aa: CASSLSERSISGNTIYF
j_call: TRBJ2-1; cdr3_length: 14; v_call: TRBV4-1; clone_size: .; d_call: TRBD2; cdr3_nt: TGCGCCAGCAGCCATGCGACTAGCGGCAATGAGCAGTTCTTC; cdr3_aa: CASSHATSGNEQFF
j_call: TRBJ2-2; cdr3_length: 17; v_call: TRBV27; clone_size: .; d_call: TRBD2; cdr3_nt: TGTGCCAGCAGTTCCACACTAGCGGGAGAGAACACCGGGGAGCTGTTTTTT; cdr3_aa: CASSSTLAGENTGELFF
j_call: TRBJ2-4; cdr3_length: 18; v_call: TRBV28; clone_size: .; d_call: TRBD1; cdr3_nt: TGTGCCAGCAGTTATGAGCTACAGGGGACACCTCTATTGGACATTCAGTACTTC; cdr3_aa: CASSYELQGTPLLDIQYF
j_call: TRBJ2-3; cdr3_length: 13; v_call: TRBV19; clone_size: .; d_call: .; cdr3_nt: TGTGCCAGTAGTCGGGAGCGCACAGATACGCAGTATTTT; cdr3_aa: CASSRERTDTQYF
j_call: TRBJ2-7; cdr3_length: 11; v_call: TRBV25-1; clone_size: .; d_call: TRBD1; cdr3_nt: TGTGCCAGCTCCAGGGGGCTCGGGCAGTACTTC; cdr3_aa: CASSRGLGQYF
j_call: TRBJ2-2; cdr3_length: 14; v_call: TRBV7-6; clone_size: .; d_call: .; cdr3_nt: TGTGCCAGCAGCCCAGAAATCGGGACCGGGGAGCTGTTTTTT; cdr3_aa: CASSPEIGTGELFF
j_call: TRBJ2-1; cdr3_length: 15; v_call: TRBV5-1; clone_size: .; d_call: TRBD1; cdr3_nt: TGCGCCAGCTACTTGGGACAGGGGCCCTCCAATGAGCAGTTCTTC; cdr3_aa: CASYLGQGPSNEQFF
j_call: TRBJ2-3; cdr3_length: 15; v_call: TRBV9; clone_size: .; d_call: .; cdr3_nt: TGTGCCAGCAGCGTAGAGCGCACATCTCAAGATACGCAGTATTTT; cdr3_aa: CASSVERTSQDTQYF
j_call: TRBJ2-7; cdr3_length: 15; v_call: TRBV5-6; clone_size: .; d_call: TRBD1; cdr3_nt: TGTGCCAGCAGCTTGGCCGGGACAGGGGGCTACGAGCAGTACTTC; cdr3_aa: CASSLAGTGGYEQYF
j_call: TRBJ2-1; cdr3_length: 19; v_call: TRBV2; clone_size: .; d_call: TRBD2; cdr3_nt: TGTGCCAGCAGGGTAGGGCGACTAGCGGGTGAGAGGCCTTACAATGAGCAGTTCTTC; cdr3_aa: CASRVGRLAGERPYNEQFF
j_call: TRBJ2-5; cdr3_length: 15; v_call: TRBV18; clone_size: .; d_call: .; cdr3_nt: TGTGCCAGCTCCGAAAGGGCAGGGGCGAAAGAGACCCAGTACTTC; cdr3_aa: CASSERAGAKETQYF
j_call: TRBJ1-5; cdr3_length: 18; v_call: TRBV4-3; clone_size: .; d_call: TRBD1; cdr3_nt: TGCGCCAGCAGCCAGGGCAGGGCCCACAGGGGACGCAATCAGCCCCAGCATTTT; cdr3_aa: CASSQGRAHRGRNQPQHF
j_call: TRBJ1-2; cdr3_length: 16; v_call: TRBV7-2; clone_size: .; d_call: .; cdr3_nt: TGTGCCAGCAGCTTAGGGGTACAGGGACCTAACTATGGCTACACCTTC; cdr3_aa: CASSLGVQGPNYGYTF
j_call: TRBJ2-7; cdr3_length: 16; v_call: TRBV7-8; clone_size: .; d_call: TRBD1; cdr3_nt: TGTGCCAGCAGCTTAAGGCCCGGACAGGGTGGGTACGAGCAGTACTTC; cdr3_aa: CASSLRPGQGGYEQYF
j_call: TRBJ1-2; cdr3_length: 15; v_call: TRBV7-9; clone_size: .; d_call: .; cdr3_nt: TGTGCCAGCAGCCCCGTCAGGGAAGGGTACTATGGCTACACCTTC; cdr3_aa: CASSPVREGYYGYTF
j_call: TRBJ2-3; cdr3_length: 16; v_call: TRBV4-3; clone_size: .; d_call: TRBD2; cdr3_nt: TGCGCCAGCAGCCAATGGACTAGCGGGACTACAGATACGCAGTATTTT; cdr3_aa: CASSQWTSGTTDTQYF
j_call: TRBJ2-6; cdr3_length: 19; v_call: TRBV14; clone_size: once; d_call: TRBD1; cdr3_nt: TGTGCCAGCAGCCAAGCGAGGGACAGGGAGAGCTCTGGGGCCAACGTCCTGACTTTC; cdr3_aa: CASSQARDRESSGANVLTF
j_call: TRBJ2-7; cdr3_length: 15; v_call: TRBV13; clone_size: .; d_call: TRBD2; cdr3_nt: TGTGCCAGCAGCTTAGGGGTGGGAGGGAACTACGAGCAGTACTTC; cdr3_aa: CASSLGVGGNYEQYF
j_call: TRBJ2-1; cdr3_length: 15; v_call: TRBV6-5; clone_size: few; d_call: .; cdr3_nt: TGTGCCAGCAGCCAACAGAGCGGCGTCTACAATGAGCAGTTCTTC; cdr3_aa: CASSQQSGVYNEQFF
j_call: TRBJ2-7; cdr3_length: 19; v_call: TRBV4-3; clone_size: .; d_call: .; cdr3_nt: TGCGCCAGCAGCCAAGGAGGATTGCGGGTACTCGGAAAACACCCCGAGCAGTACTTC; cdr3_aa: CASSQGGLRVLGKHPEQYF
j_call: TRBJ2-5; cdr3_length: 19; v_call: TRBV4-3; clone_size: .; d_call: TRBD2; cdr3_nt: TGCGCCAGCAGCCAAGCCGGGACTAGCGGGAGGGCCTTCCAAGAGACCCAGTACTTC; cdr3_aa: CASSQAGTSGRAFQETQYF
j_call: TRBJ1-1; cdr3_length: 14; v_call: TRBV19; clone_size: .; d_call: .; cdr3_nt: TGTGCCAGTAGTAAACAGCCTCCGAACACTGAAGCTTTCTTT; cdr3_aa: CASSKQPPNTEAFF
j_call: TRBJ2-7; cdr3_length: 16; v_call: TRBV11-3; clone_size: .; d_call: TRBD1; cdr3_nt: TGTGCCAGCAGCCGGGCCGGGACAGGGGAATTGGACGAGCAGTACTTC; cdr3_aa: CASSRAGTGELDEQYF
j_call: TRBJ1-4; cdr3_length: 19; v_call: TRBV6-1; clone_size: .; d_call: .; cdr3_nt: TGTGCCAGCAGTGAAGCAACCGGGCTCCTAGGAGGGGTTAATGAAAAACTGTTTTTT; cdr3_aa: CASSEATGLLGGVNEKLFF
j_call: TRBJ2-5; cdr3_length: 17; v_call: TRBV7-6; clone_size: .; d_call: TRBD2; cdr3_nt: TGTGCCAGCAGCTTAGCGCGGGGGGGGTCCTCGGGGGAGACCCAGTACTTC; cdr3_aa: CASSLARGGSSGETQYF
j_call: TRBJ1-3; cdr3_length: 16; v_call: TRBV4-1; clone_size: .; d_call: .; cdr3_nt: TGCGCCAGCAGCCAAGTACAGACTAGCTCTGGAAACACCATATATTTT; cdr3_aa: CASSQVQTSSGNTIYF
j_call: TRBJ2-1; cdr3_length: 14; v_call: TRBV27; clone_size: .; d_call: TRBD1; cdr3_nt: TGTGCCAGTGCGGGACAGGGGTTCCTCAATGAGCAGTTCTTC; cdr3_aa: CASAGQGFLNEQFF
j_call: TRBJ2-7; cdr3_length: 15; v_call: TRBV7-9; clone_size: .; d_call: TRBD2; cdr3_nt: TGTGCCAGCAGCTTACTAGCGGGGGCGTCCTACGAGCAGTACTTC; cdr3_aa: CASSLLAGASYEQYF
j_call: TRBJ2-7; cdr3_length: 14; v_call: TRBV19; clone_size: .; d_call: TRBD1; cdr3_nt: TGTGCCAGTAGTCCCCGGGACAGGATTTACGAGCAGTACTTC; cdr3_aa: CASSPRDRIYEQYF
j_call: TRBJ1-1; cdr3_length: 15; v_call: TRBV14; clone_size: .; d_call: .; cdr3_nt: TGTGCCAGCAGGGCAGAGGCGGGGGGCAACACTGAAGCTTTCTTT; cdr3_aa: CASRAEAGGNTEAFF
j_call: TRBJ2-1; cdr3_length: 17; v_call: TRBV5-1; clone_size: .; d_call: TRBD2; cdr3_nt: TGCGCCAGCAGCTCCGGACTAGCGGGAGCATCATACAATGAGCAGTTCTTC; cdr3_aa: CASSSGLAGASYNEQFF